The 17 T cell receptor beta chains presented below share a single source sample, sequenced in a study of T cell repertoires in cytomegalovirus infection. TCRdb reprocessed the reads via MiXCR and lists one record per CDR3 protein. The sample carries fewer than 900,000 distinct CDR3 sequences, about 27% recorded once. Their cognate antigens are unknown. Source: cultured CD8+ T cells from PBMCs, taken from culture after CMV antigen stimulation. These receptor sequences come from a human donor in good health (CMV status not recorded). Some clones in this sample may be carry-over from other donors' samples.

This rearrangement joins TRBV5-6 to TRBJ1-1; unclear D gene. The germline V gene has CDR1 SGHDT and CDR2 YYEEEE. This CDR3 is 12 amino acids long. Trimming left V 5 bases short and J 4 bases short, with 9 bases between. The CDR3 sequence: CASSYTVTEAFF. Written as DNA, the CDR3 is TGTGCCAGCAGTTACACCGTCACTGAAGCTTTCTTT.

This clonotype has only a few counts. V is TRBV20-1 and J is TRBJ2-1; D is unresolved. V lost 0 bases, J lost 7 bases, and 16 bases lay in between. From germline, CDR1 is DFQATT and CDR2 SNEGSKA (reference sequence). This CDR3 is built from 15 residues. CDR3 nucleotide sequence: TGCAGTGCTAGAGATACAGTCGCCCCAATTAATGAGCAGTTCTTC. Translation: CSARDTVAPINEQFF.

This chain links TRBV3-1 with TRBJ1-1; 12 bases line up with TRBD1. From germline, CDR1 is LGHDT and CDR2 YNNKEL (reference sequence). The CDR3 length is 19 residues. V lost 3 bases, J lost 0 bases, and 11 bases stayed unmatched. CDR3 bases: TGTGCCAGCAGCCATGTACCGGGACAGGGGGCCCTCATGAACACTGAAGCTTTCTTT. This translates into CASSHVPGQGALMNTEAFF.

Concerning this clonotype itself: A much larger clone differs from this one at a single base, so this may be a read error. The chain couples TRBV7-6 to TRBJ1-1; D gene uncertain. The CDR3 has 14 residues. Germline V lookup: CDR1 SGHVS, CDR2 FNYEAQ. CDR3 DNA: TGTACCAGCAGCTCTATGGCCCTGAACACTGAAGCTTTCTTT. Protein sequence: CTSSSMALNTEAFF.

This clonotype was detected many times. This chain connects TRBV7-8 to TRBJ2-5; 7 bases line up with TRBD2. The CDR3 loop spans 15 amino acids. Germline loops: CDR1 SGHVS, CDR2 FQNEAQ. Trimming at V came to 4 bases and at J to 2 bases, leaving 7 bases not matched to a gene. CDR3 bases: TGTGCCAGCAGCTGGGGGGAGCGGGATCAAGAGACCCAGTACTTC. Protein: CASSWGERDQETQYF.

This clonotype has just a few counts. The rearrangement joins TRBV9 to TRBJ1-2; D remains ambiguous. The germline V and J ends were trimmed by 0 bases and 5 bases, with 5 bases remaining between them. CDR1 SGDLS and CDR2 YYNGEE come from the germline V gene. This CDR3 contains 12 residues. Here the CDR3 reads CASSVGPYGYTF. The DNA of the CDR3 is TGTGCCAGCAGCGTAGGACCATATGGCTACACCTTC. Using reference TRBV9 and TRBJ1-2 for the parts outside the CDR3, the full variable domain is DSGVTQTPKHLITATGQRVTLRCSPRSGDLSVYWYQQSLDQGLQFLIQYYNGEERAKGNILERFSAQQFPDLHSELNLSSLELGDSALYFCASSVGPYGYTFGSGTRLTVV.

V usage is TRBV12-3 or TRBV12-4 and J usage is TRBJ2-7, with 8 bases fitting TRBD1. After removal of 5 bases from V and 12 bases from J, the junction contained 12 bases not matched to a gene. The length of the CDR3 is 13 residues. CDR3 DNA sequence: TGTGCCAGCAGTACTCCATTGGACAGGGCGGGGTACTTC. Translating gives CASSTPLDRAGYF.

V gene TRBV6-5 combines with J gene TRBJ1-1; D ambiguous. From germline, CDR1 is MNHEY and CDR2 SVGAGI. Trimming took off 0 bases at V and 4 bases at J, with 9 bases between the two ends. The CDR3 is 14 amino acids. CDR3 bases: TGTGCCAGCAGTTACTCCCAGGTGGGCACTGAAGCTTTCTTT. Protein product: CASSYSQVGTEAFF.

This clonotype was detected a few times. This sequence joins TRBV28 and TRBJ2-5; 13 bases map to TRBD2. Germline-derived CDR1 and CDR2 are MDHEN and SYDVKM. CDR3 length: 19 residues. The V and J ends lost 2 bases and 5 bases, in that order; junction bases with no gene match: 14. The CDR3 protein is CASSLGTSGTLHQAETQYF. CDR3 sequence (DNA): TGTGCCAGCAGTTTAGGGACTAGCGGGACCCTCCATCAAGCGGAGACCCAGTACTTC.

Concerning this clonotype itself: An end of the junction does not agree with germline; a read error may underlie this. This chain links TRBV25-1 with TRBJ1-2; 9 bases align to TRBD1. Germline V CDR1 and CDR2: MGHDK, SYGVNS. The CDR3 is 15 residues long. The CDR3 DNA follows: TGTGCCGGCAGTGAATCGGTTGACAGGGGGGGGTGCTACACCTTC. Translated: CAGSESVDRGGCYTF.

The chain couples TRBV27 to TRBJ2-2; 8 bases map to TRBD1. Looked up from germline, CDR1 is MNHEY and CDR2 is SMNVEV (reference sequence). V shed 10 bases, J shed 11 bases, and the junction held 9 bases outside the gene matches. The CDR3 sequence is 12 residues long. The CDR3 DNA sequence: TGTGCCATCATACTCACAGGGGGTGAGCTGTTTTTT. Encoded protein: CAIILTGGELFF.

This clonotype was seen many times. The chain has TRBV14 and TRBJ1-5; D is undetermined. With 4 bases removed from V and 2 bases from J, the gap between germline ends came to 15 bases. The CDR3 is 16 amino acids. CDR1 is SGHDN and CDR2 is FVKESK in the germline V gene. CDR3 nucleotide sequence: TGTGCCAGCAGCCTGGGTGGCGCGACTGGCAATCAGCCCCAGCATTTT. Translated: CASSLGGATGNQPQHF.

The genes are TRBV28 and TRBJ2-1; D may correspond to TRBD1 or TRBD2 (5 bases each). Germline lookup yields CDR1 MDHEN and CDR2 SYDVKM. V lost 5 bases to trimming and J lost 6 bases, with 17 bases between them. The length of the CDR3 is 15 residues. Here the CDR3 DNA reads TGTGCCAGCAGTGACCCGGGACCTCAGGGCAATGAGCAGTTCTTC. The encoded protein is CASSDPGPQGNEQFF.

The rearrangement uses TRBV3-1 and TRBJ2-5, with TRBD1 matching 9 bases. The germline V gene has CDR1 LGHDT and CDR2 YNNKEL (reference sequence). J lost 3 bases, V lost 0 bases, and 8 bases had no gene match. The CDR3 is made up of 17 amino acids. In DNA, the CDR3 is TGTGCCAGCAGCCAAGAGAGAGGACAGGGGTGGGAAGAGACCCAGTACTTC. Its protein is CASSQERGQGWEETQYF.

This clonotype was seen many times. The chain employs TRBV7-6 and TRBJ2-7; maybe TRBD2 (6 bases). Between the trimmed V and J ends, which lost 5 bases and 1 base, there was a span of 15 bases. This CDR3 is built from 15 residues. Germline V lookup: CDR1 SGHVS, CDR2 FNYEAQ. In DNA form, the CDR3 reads TGTGCCAGCAGCCCCGGAGGGCTCGTATCCTACGAGCAGTACTTC. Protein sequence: CASSPGGLVSYEQYF.

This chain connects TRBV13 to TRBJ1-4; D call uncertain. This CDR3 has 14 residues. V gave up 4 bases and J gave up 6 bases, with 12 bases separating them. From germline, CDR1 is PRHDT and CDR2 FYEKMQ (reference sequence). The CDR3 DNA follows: TGTGCCAGCAGCTCCTGGGAGCAGGATGAAAAACTGTTTTTT. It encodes CASSSWEQDEKLFF.

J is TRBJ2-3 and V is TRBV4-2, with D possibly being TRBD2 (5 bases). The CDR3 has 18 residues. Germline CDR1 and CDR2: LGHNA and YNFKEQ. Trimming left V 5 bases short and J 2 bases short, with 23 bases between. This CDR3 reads CASSALRSGSISTDTQYF. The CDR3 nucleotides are TGTGCCAGCAGCGCTCTTCGCTCGGGATCGATCTCCACAGATACGCAGTATTTT.